This T cell receptor (beta chain) was documented in a study of blood T cells in healthy people across ages. This clonotype was recorded only once. V lost 4 bases to trimming and J lost 5 bases, with 14 bases between them. CDR3 size: 14 residues. It was with a sample-barcoded 5' primer and a J-beta primer mix that a second PCR of about 7 to 12 cycles was run. TCRdb re-called the 5' RACE reads with MiXCR, one entry per CDR3 protein. The repertoire holds around 1,700,000 distinct CDR3 sequences, approximately 28% seen once, with roughly 8% in the top ten. Sequencing was performed on blood. The sequence was obtained from a woman in her twenties or thirties in good health. The V call is TRBV12-3 or TRBV12-4, the J call TRBJ2-5; a weak D match, TRBD1 (5 bases). DNA for the CDR3: TGTGCCAGCAGTTCACCCAGGGTTTTGGAGACCCAGTACTTC. It encodes CASSSPRVLETQYF.